What follows are 9 T cell receptor beta chains derived from one specimen sequenced in a study of Ad26.COV2.S vaccination and SARS-CoV-2 variants. Described treatment: roughly 20 received Ad26.COV2.S at low or high dose, single or two shots; about five received placebo; per-sample allocation not given. Sampling happened 63 days after the first vaccine or placebo injection. TCRdb keeps only in-frame clones here, not all; method: immunoSEQ multiplex PCR. The table shows 200,000 to 250,000 clones, with over 75% occurring only once. Here the sequenced sample was peripheral blood, taken in a trial of Ad26.COV2.S vaccine versus placebo. The receptors were sampled from a person between 18 and 65 years old who received the Ad26.COV2.S COVID-19 vaccine or a placebo.

This clone came up a few times. The chain combines TRBV7-9 with TRBJ2-1, with D possibly TRBD1 on 5 matching bases. CDR3 size: 14 residues. The V end was cut by 1 base, the J end by 4 bases, with 8 bases between. In germline, CDR1 is SEHNR, CDR2 FQNEAQ (reference sequence). DNA of the CDR3: TGTGCCAGCAGCTTAGGACAGATTTACAATGAGCAGTTCTTC. It yields the protein CASSLGQIYNEQFF.

The V call is TRBV11-1, the J call TRBJ2-7; D may be TRBD2 (6 bases). Trimming cost V 1 base and J 0 bases, with 10 bases left between them. The CDR3 extends over 15 amino acids. CDR1 and CDR2 from the germline V gene are SGHAT and FQDESV (reference sequence). The CDR3 coding sequence is TGTGCCAGCAGCTTAGTGGAGACTAGCTCCTACGAGCAGTACTTC. Protein product: CASSLVETSSYEQYF.

This clone has a handful of counts. The chain links TRBV30 to TRBJ2-5; D is tentatively TRBD1 or TRBD2 (5 bases each). The CDR3 has 14 residues. V lost 5 bases to trimming and J lost 5 bases, with 18 bases between them. The germline gives CDR1 GTSNPN, CDR2 SVGIG (reference sequence). The CDR3 reads CAWDHEGLRETQYF. The CDR3 coding sequence is TGTGCCTGGGACCACGAGGGGTTACGGGAGACCCAGTACTTC.

CDR3 sequence (DNA): TGCGCCAGCAGCCAACTAGGGGCTAGTTCAGGGTTCGATGAGCAGTTCTTC. Protein product: CASSQLGASSGFDEQFF. The chain couples TRBV4-1 to TRBJ2-1; D perhaps matches TRBD1 (5 bases). CDR1 is MGHRA, CDR2 YSYEKL, per germline. Trimming left V 2 bases short and J 8 bases short, with 22 bases between. CDR3 size: 17 residues.

This sequence joins TRBV5-1 and TRBJ2-6; 7 nucleotides match TRBD1. From germline, CDR1 is SGHRS and CDR2 YFSETQ. The CDR3 runs 17 residues. V was pared by 3 bases and J by 0 bases, with 6 bases of the junction left unmatched. In nucleotides, the CDR3 is TGCGCCAGCAGCTCCGGGACAGTCAGCTCTGGGGCCAACGTCCTGACTTTC. Translated, it gives CASSSGTVSSGANVLTF.

The CDR3 sequence: CASSSAGTGGDNEQFF. Here the CDR3 DNA reads TGCGCCAGCAGCTCCGCCGGGACGGGGGGAGACAATGAGCAGTTCTTC. The V call is TRBV5-1, the J call TRBJ2-1; TRBD2 agrees at 7 bases. V was clipped by 3 bases and J by 5 bases; unmatched bases: 11. CDR3 length equals 16 residues. In germline, CDR1 is SGHRS, CDR2 YFSETQ.

The chain combines TRBV28 with TRBJ2-7, with 12 bases fitting TRBD2. Germline CDR1 is MDHEN and CDR2 is SYDVKM. The length of the CDR3 is 16 residues. The V gene end was trimmed by 4 bases and the J gene end by 5 bases; junction bases not matched to a gene: 9. The CDR3, as DNA: TGTGCCAGCAGTTCAAGCCGACTAGCGGGAGTGAACGAGCAGTACTTC. This gives the protein CASSSSRLAGVNEQYF.

This clone was recorded a few times. This rearrangement joins TRBV12-3 or TRBV12-4 to TRBJ1-4, with D unresolved. V dropped 5 bases and J dropped 11 bases, with 9 bases sitting between them. This CDR3 comprises 11 residues. CDR3 amino acids: CASSIIKKLFF. CDR3 bases: TGTGCCAGCAGTATCATAAAGAAACTGTTTTTT.

J is TRBJ2-3 and V is TRBV5-1; TRBD1 agrees at 9 bases. CDR1 is SGHRS and CDR2 is YFSETQ in the germline V gene. After removal of 5 bases from V and 9 bases from J, the junction contained 10 bases not matched to a gene. The CDR3 runs to 14 residues. The CDR3 sequence is CASSSGTGLGTQYF. The CDR3 DNA reads as TGCGCCAGCAGTTCCGGGACAGGGCTAGGGACGCAGTATTTT.